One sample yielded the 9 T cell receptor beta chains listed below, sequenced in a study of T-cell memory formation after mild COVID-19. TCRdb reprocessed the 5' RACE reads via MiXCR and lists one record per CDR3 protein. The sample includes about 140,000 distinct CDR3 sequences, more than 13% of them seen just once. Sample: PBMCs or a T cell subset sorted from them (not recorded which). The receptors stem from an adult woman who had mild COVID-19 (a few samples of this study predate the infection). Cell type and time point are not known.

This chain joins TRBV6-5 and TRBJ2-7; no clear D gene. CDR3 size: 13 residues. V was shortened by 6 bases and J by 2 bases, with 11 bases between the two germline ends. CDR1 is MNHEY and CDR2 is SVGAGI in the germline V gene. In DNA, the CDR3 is TGTGCCAGCAGCCAGGCAGGAACCTACGAGCAGTACTTC. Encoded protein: CASSQAGTYEQYF.

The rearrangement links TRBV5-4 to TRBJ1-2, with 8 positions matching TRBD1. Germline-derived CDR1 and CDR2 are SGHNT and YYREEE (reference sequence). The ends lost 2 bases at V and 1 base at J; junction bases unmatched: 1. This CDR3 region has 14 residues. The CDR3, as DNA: TGTGCCAGCAGCTTCGGACAGGGTAACTATGGCTACACCTTC. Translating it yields CASSFGQGNYGYTF.

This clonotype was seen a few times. The CDR3 DNA is TGTGCCACCAGTGACGCCCGGACAGGGACCGGGTTCCGGACCGGGTACTATGGCTACACCTTC. It codes for CATSDARTGTGFRTGYYGYTF. The chain has TRBV24-1 and TRBJ1-2; 8 nucleotides agree with TRBD1. V lost 4 bases, J lost 3 bases, and 24 bases stayed unmatched. CDR3 length: 21 residues. From germline, CDR1 is KGHDR and CDR2 SFDVKD.

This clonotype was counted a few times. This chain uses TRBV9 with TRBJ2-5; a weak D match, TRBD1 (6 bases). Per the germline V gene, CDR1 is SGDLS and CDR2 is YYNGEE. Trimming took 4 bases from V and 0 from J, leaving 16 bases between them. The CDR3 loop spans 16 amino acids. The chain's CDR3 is CASSPRQDLYQETQYF. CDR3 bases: TGTGCCAGCAGCCCTAGACAGGATCTGTACCAAGAGACCCAGTACTTC.

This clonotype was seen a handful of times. CDR3 DNA: TGCAGTGCAAGGGACAGGGGGCGTAGGAAGGACATTCAGTACTTC. Encoded protein: CSARDRGRRKDIQYF. The chain couples TRBV20-1 to TRBJ2-4, with 12 bases lining up with TRBD1. CDR3 size: 15 residues. The J segment lost 8 bases and the V segment lost 6 bases, leaving 11 bases of the junction unmatched. Germline loops: CDR1 DFQATT, CDR2 SNEGSKA (reference sequence).

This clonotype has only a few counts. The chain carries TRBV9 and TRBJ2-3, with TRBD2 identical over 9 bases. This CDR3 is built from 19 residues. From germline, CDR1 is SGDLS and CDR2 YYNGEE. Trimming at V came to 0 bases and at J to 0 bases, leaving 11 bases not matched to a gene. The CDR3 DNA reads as TGTGCCAGCAGCGTAGTCTCTAGCGGGGATTCTCCTAGCACAGATACGCAGTATTTT. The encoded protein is CASSVVSSGDSPSTDTQYF.

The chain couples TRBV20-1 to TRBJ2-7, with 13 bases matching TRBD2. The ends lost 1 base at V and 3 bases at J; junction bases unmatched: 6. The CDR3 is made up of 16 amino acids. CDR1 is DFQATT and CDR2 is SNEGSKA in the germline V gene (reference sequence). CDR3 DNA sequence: TGCAGTGCTAGAGCCGGACTAGCGGGAGACAGCTACGAGCAGTACTTC. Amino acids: CSARAGLAGDSYEQYF.

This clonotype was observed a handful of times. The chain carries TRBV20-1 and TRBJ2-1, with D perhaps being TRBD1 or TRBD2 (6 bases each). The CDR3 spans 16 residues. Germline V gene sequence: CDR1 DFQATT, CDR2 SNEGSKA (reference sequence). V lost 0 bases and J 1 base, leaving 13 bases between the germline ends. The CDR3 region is CSAREGGGWSYNEQFF. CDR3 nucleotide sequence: TGCAGTGCTAGAGAAGGGGGAGGATGGTCCTACAATGAGCAGTTCTTC.

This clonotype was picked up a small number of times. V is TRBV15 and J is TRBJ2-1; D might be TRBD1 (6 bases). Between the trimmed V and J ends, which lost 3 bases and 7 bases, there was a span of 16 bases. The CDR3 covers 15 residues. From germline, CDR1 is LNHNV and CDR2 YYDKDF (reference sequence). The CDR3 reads CATSSQGSVMNEQFF. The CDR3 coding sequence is TGTGCCACCAGCAGCCAGGGGTCCGTAATGAATGAGCAGTTCTTC.